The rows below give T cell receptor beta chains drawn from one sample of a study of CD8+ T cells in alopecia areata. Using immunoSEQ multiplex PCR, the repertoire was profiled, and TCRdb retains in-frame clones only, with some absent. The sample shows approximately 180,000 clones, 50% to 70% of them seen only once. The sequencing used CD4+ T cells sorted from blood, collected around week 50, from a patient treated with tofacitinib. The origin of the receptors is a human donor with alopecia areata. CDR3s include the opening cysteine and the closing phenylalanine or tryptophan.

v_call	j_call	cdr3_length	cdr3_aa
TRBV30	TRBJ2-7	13	CAWSVQGADEQYF
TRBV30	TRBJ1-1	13	CAWSVRVNTEAFF
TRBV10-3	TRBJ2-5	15	CAIRRSGGIQETQYF
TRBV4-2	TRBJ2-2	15	CASSQGEADSGELFF
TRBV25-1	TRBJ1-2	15	CASSDQDGSRGGYTF
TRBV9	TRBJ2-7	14	CASSPTDRGNEQYF
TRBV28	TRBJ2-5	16	CASSPRAGAPQETQYF
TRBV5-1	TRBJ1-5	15	CASSLAGFVGQPQHF
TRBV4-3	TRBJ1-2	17	CASSQGGGTGRFGGYTF
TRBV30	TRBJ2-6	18	CAWSMARGRISGANVLTF
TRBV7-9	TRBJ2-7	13	CASSLTRDAEQYF
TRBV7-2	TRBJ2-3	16	CASSFDRGRGTDTQYF
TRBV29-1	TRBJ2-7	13	CSVARKAAYEQYF
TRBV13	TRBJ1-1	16	CASSLPPGGGGTEAFF
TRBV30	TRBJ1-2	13	CAWSDRVVYGYTF
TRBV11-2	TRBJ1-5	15	CASSLGTTGNQPQHF
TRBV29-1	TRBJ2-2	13	CSVRTMNTGELFF
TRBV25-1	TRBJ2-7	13	CASSVAGLSEQYF
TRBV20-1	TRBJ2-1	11	CSALAGHEQFF
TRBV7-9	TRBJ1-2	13	CASSPRRGDGYTF
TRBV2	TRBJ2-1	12	CASGSGGREQFF
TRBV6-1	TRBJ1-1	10	CASRTTEAFF
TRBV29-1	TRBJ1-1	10	CSVADIEAFF
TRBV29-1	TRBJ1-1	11	CSVIRGTEAFF
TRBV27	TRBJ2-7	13	CASSLSGFGGQYF
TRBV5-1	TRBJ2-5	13	CASSIGTAETQYF
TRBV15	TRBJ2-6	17	CATSGRTGVAGANVLTF
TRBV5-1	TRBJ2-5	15	CASSSNQGGGETQYF
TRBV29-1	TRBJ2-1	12	CSVDGLGNEQFF
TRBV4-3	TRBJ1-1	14	CASSQLQANTEAFF
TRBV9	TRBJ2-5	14	CASSVTVYQETQYF
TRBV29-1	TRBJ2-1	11	CSVRRNNEQFF
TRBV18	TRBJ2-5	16	CASSPPTGRVGETQYF
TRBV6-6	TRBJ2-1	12	CASTPDRARKFF
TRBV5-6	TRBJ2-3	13	CASSLPTGEAQYF
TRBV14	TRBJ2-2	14	CASSQEYRAGELFF
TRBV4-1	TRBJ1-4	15	CASSPADRAAEKLFF
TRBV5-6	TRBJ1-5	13	CASSSGEDQPQHF
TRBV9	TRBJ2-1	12	CASNRATNEQFF
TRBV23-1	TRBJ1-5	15	CASGEVTGWNQPQHF
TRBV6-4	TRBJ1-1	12	CASSEPGQTAFF
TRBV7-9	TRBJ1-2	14	CASTPEAGINGYTF
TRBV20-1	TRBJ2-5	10	CSASAETQYF
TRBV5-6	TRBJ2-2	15	CASSESKAVAGELFF